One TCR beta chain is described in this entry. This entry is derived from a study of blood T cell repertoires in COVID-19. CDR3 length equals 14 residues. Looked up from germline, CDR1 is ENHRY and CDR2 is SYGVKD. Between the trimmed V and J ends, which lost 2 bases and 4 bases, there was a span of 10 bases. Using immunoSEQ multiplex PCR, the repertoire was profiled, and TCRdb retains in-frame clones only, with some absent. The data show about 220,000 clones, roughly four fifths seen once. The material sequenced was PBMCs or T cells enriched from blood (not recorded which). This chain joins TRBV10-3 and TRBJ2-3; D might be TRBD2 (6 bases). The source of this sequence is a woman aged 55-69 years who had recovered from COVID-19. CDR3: CAISETSRPDTQYF. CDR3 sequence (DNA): TGTGCCATCAGTGAGACTAGCCGGCCAGATACGCAGTATTTT.